The T cell receptor (beta chain) described here comes from a study of T cell changes during pregnancy in multiple sclerosis (dated by TCRdb to about 2019). Describing the broader study: The study examined how the T cell repertoire changed over the course of pregnancy in women with multiple sclerosis.

The library was prepared using the immunoSEQ multiplex PCR assay. TCRdb mirrors the immuneACCESS table, restricted to in-frame sequences. Some clones are absent from its copies; in checked studies, under half trace to an unresolved V gene, and the reason for the others is unknown. Across this sample there are just over 65,000 clones, with under 95% seen only once. The ten largest clones take up 0.7% to 0.95% of the sample. Comments on this clone: The clone's antigen remains unknown. Base qualities are missing; no much larger clone stands one base away.

From a lookup of the germline V gene, CDR1 and CDR2 are MNHNS and SASEGT. From the cysteine through the phenylalanine, the CDR3 covers 14 amino acids. Only the CDR3 DNA is retained, 42 bases long and in frame from the first base. V is cut by 1 base and J by 2 bases, and the space between the germline ends is 6 bases. The chain couples TRBV6-1 to TRBJ1-5; no D gene can be assigned with confidence. The sequence derives from a female donor with multiple sclerosis, enrolled in a pregnancy study. This sample comprised peripheral blood, obtained in the second trimester of pregnancy. The DNA reads TGTGCCAGCAGTGAAGTAGCCCGCAATCAGCCCCAGCATTTT. It specifies CASSEVARNQPQHF.